These T cell receptor beta chains were read from a single sample in a study of regulatory T cells in long-lasting Graves disease. TCRdb reprocessed the multiplex PCR reads with MiXCR, giving one entry per CDR3 protein. The table lists over 500,000 distinct CDR3 sequences, approximately 16% of them singletons, with about 12% in the top ten. In addition, the sample was reused for a study of T cells in Graves' hyperthyroidism and ophthalmopathy.

This material consisted of peripheral blood mononuclear cells (PBMCs), taken at new diagnosis, from a patient treated with antithyroid drugs. The receptors here all came from a man aged 18 to 29 with Graves disease. The CDR3 runs from the conserved cysteine through the conserved F or W. Fields, in order: J gene, V gene, CDR3 protein.

>TRBJ2-7|TRBV5-1
CASSLVSLSSYEQYF
>TRBJ2-7|TRBV20-1
CSASNGASGGPGYEQYF
>TRBJ2-3|TRBV5-5
CASSLAVAGGPVADTQYF
>TRBJ1-6|TRBV12-3/TRBV12-4
CASSFSLTSNSPLHF
>TRBJ2-4|TRBV5-1
CASSDWSGGPMDIQYF
>TRBJ2-1|TRBV19
CASSIGPQGFNEQFF
>TRBJ2-5|TRBV12-5
CASGPGGETQYF
>TRBJ2-7|TRBV12-3/TRBV12-4
CASSLVAGGFDEQYF
>TRBJ1-4|TRBV5-6
CASSPGQGGLANEKLFF
>TRBJ2-2|TRBV20-1
CSARDLASGRESGELFF
>TRBJ2-1|TRBV20-1
CSARVTRNEQFF
>TRBJ1-6|TRBV12-3/TRBV12-4
CASSPYGFGSPLHF
>TRBJ2-1|TRBV7-9
CASSPPLGDYNEQFF
>TRBJ2-4|TRBV27
CASSLGGTKNIQYF
>TRBJ2-4|TRBV3-1
CASSLGDAQIKYF